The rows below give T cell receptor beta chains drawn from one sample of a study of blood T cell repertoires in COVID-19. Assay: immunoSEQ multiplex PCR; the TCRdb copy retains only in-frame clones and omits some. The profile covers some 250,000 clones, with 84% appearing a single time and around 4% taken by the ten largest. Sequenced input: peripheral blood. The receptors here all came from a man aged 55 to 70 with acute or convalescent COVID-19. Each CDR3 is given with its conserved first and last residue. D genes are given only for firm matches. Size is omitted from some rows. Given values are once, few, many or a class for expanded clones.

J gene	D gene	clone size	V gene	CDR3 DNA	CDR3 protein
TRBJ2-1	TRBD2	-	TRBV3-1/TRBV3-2	TGTGCCAGCAGCCAAGTCGCTAGCGGGGGCGGCTCCTACAATGAGCAGTTCTTC	CASSQVASGGGSYNEQFF
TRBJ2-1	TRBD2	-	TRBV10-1	TGCGCCAGCAGTTCCGCGGGGGAGCGTCGGGGTGAGCAGTTCTTC	CASSSAGERRGEQFF
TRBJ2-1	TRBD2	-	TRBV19	TGTGCCAGTACTTCTCGAGCGGGGGGGCTCAATGAGCAGTTCTTC	CASTSRAGGLNEQFF
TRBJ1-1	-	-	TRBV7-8	TGTGCCAGCAGCTACTTCCATGAGAACACTGAAGCTTTCTTT	CASSYFHENTEAFF
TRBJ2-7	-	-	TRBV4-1	TGCGCCAGCAGCCAAGATCCCCTATCCTACGAGCAGTACTTC	CASSQDPLSYEQYF
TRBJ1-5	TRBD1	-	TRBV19	TGTGCCAGTAGGAGGACAGGGTCTGATCAGCCCCAGCATTTT	CASRRTGSDQPQHF
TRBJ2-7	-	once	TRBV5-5	TGTGCCAGCAGCCTGGGGGCAGGATCCTACGAGCAGTACTTC	CASSLGAGSYEQYF
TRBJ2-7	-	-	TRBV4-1	TGCGCCAGCAGCCCCTACACCGGGACTGGCCAATACGAGCAGTACTTC	CASSPYTGTGQYEQYF
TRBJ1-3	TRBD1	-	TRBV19	TGTGCCAGTACGCTCACAGGGGTTGGAAACACCATATATTTT	CASTLTGVGNTIYF
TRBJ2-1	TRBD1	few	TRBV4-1	TGCGCCAGCAGCCAAGAAGACAGGGTGAGGACCTACAATGAGCAGTTCTTC	CASSQEDRVRTYNEQFF
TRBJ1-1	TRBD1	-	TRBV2	TGTGCCAGCAGCCTTGAGGGGGCTCGCACTGAAGCTTTCTTT	CASSLEGARTEAFF
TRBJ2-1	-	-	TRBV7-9	TGTGCCAGCAGCTTCATCCTATACAATGAGCAGTTCTTC	CASSFILYNEQFF
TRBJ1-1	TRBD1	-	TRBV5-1	TGCGCCAGCAGCTTGGACAGGGGAACGGATGAAGCTTTCTTT	CASSLDRGTDEAFF
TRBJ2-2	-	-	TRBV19	TGTGCCAGTAGTACCCACCCCCTTGACTCGGTAAAGCCCGGGGAGCTGTTTTTT	CASSTHPLDSVKPGELFF
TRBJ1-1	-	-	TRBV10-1	TGCGCCAGCAGTGAGTCTCAGGGGCTGAACACTGAAGCTTTCTTT	CASSESQGLNTEAFF
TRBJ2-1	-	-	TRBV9	TGTGCCAGCTCAGGGGACGGGAGGTATTACAATGAGCAGTTCTTC	CASSGDGRYYNEQFF
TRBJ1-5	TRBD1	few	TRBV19	TGTGCCAGTAGTCGCTCGACAGGGAGCAATCAGCCCCAGCATTTT	CASSRSTGSNQPQHF
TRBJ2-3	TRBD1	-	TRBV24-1	TGTGCCACCAGTGATTCGGGACAGGGGACAGATACGCAGTATTTT	CATSDSGQGTDTQYF
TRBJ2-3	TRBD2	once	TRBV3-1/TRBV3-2	TGTGCCAGCAGCCAAAGACACCCCGGGACTAGCGGCACAGATACGCAGTATTTT	CASSQRHPGTSGTDTQYF
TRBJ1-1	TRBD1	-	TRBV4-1	TGCGCCAGTCGACTACAGGGGGCATTTACTGAAGCTTTCTTT	CASRLQGAFTEAFF
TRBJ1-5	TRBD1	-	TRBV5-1	TGCGCCAGCAGCAGCACAGGGGGAAGCAATCAGCCCCAGCATTTT	CASSSTGGSNQPQHF
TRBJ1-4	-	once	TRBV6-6	TGTGCCAGCAGTTCCTCGGGTAGGGAGAATGAAAAACTGTTTTTT	CASSSSGRENEKLFF
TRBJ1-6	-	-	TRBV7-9	TGTGCCAGCAGCTTCTGGGGGGAGGGGTATTCACCCCTCCACTTT	CASSFWGEGYSPLHF
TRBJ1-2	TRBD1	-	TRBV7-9	TGTGCCAGCAGCTTTGCTGCCGGAGCCGACAGGGTTAATGGCTACACCTTC	CASSFAAGADRVNGYTF
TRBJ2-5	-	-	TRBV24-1	TGTGCCACCAGTGGGGGGCCCTGGACCCAGTACTTC	CATSGGPWTQYF
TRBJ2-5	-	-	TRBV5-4	TGTGCCAGCAGCTTGGCGGGGGTTGGAGAGACCCAGTACTTC	CASSLAGVGETQYF
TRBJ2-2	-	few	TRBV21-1	TGTGCCAGCAGCGCTAGCGGGGGGATACCGAACACCGGGGAGCTGTTTTTT	CASSASGGIPNTGELFF
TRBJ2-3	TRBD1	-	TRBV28	TGTGCCAGCAGTCTTCCAGGGGGTTCCACAGATACGCAGTATTTT	CASSLPGGSTDTQYF
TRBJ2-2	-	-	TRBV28	TGTGCCAGCAGTTTCAGGGGTATAGGCACCGGGGAGCTGTTTTTT	CASSFRGIGTGELFF
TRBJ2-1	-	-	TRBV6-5	TGTGCCAGCAGTTATGACAGACACAATGAGCAGTTCTTC	CASSYDRHNEQFF
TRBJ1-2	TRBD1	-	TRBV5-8	TGTGCCAGCAGCCCCGGGACAGGGGGCGCGAACGGCTACACCTTC	CASSPGTGGANGYTF
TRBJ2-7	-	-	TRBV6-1	TGTGCCAGCAGTGATACCCAGGGCTTCCTGGGAGAGCAGTACTTC	CASSDTQGFLGEQYF
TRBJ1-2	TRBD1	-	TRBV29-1	TGCAGCGTCGCGATGACAGGGGGGGGTAACTATGGCTACACCTTC	CSVAMTGGGNYGYTF
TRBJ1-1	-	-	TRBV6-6	TGTGCCAGCAGTCGGACAGCGCTACCCATCAAGGGGTACACTGAAGCTTTCTTT	CASSRTALPIKGYTEAFF
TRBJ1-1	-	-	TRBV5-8	TGTGCCAGCAGCTTCAGGGCGAACACTGAAGCTTTCTTT	CASSFRANTEAFF
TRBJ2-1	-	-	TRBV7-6	TGTGCCAGCAGCTTAGGAGCGGAGGGGACCCACAATGAGCAGTTCTTC	CASSLGAEGTHNEQFF
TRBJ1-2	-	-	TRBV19	TGTGCCAGTATTCCAAGGGACACCCTCTCCGAGGGTGGCTACACCTTC	CASIPRDTLSEGGYTF
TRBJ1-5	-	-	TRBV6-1	TGTGCCAGCAGTGAAGGGTCCGCCACGAGGCCCCAGCATTTT	CASSEGSATRPQHF
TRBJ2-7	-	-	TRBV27	TGTGCCAGCAGTTTTTACGACAGCTCCTACGAGCAGTACTTC	CASSFYDSSYEQYF
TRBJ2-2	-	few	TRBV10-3	TGTGCCAGCGGGGAGCAAACCGGGGAGCTGTTTTTT	CASGEQTGELFF
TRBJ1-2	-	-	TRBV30	TGTGCCTGGAGTGTATCAGGGAACTATGGCTACACCTTC	CAWSVSGNYGYTF
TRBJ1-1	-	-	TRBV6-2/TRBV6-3	TGTGCCAGCAGTACGCGACAGGAGGAAGCTTTCTTT	CASSTRQEEAFF
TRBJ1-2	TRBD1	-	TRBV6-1	TGTGCCAGCAGCGAAGCGACAGGGCCGAACTATGGCTACACCTTC	CASSEATGPNYGYTF
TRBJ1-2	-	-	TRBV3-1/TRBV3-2	TGTGCCAGCAGCCGGACCGGGACACCGGTTTACTATGGCTACACCTTC	CASSRTGTPVYYGYTF
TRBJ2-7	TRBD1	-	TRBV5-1	TGCGCCAGCAGCTTGGGTTTGGGGACAGGCTACGAGCAGTACTTC	CASSLGLGTGYEQYF